This T cell receptor beta chain was sequenced during a study of T cells in Graves' hyperthyroidism and ophthalmopathy. Stable disease denoted Graves' hyperthyroidism without ophthalmopathy progression within 18 months. PBMCs were obtained from 10 ml fresh peripheral blood. Trimming took 6 bases from V and 5 from J; bases not matched to a gene: 7. The germline CDR1 and CDR2 sequences are SGHNT and YENEEA. This CDR3 has 14 amino acids. RNA transcripts yielded amplified TCR beta CDR3 regions. In the first-round RT-PCR of the TCR CDR3, the HTBI primer set was used. TCRdb independently ran MiXCR on the multiplex PCR reads; one entry per CDR3 protein. The sample records approximately 710,000 distinct CDR3 sequences, 15% to 20% being singletons.

The sample comprised blood. The origin of this receptor is a man aged 50 or older with Graves' hyperthyroidism. The chain employs TRBV11-3 and TRBJ1-1, with 9 bases lining up with TRBD1. The CDR3 DNA reads as TGTGCCAGCAGTTCGACAGGGGGAAGGACTGAAGCTTTCTTT. Protein: CASSSTGGRTEAFF. The full variable domain, completed using reference TRBV11-3 and TRBJ1-1, is EAGVVQSPRYKIIEKKQPVAFWCNPISGHNTLYWYLQNLGQGPELLIRYENEEAVDDSQLPKDRFSAERLKGVDSTLKIQPAELGDSAVYLCASSSTGGRTEAFFGQGTRLTVV.